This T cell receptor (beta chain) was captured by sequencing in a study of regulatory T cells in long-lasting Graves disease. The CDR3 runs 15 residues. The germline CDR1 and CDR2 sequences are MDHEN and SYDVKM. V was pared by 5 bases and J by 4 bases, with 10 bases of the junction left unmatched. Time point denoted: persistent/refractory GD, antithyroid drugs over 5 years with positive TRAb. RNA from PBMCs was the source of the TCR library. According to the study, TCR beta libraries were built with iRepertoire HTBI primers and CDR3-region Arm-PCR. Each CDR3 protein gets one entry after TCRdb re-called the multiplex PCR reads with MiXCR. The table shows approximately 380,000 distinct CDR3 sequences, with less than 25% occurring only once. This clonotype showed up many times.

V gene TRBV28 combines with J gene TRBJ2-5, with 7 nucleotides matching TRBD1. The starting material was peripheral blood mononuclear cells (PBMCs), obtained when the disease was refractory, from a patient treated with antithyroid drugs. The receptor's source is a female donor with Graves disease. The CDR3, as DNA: TGTGCCAGCAGTCCCCACAGGGGCGAAAGAGAGACCCAGTACTTC. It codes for CASSPHRGERETQYF.